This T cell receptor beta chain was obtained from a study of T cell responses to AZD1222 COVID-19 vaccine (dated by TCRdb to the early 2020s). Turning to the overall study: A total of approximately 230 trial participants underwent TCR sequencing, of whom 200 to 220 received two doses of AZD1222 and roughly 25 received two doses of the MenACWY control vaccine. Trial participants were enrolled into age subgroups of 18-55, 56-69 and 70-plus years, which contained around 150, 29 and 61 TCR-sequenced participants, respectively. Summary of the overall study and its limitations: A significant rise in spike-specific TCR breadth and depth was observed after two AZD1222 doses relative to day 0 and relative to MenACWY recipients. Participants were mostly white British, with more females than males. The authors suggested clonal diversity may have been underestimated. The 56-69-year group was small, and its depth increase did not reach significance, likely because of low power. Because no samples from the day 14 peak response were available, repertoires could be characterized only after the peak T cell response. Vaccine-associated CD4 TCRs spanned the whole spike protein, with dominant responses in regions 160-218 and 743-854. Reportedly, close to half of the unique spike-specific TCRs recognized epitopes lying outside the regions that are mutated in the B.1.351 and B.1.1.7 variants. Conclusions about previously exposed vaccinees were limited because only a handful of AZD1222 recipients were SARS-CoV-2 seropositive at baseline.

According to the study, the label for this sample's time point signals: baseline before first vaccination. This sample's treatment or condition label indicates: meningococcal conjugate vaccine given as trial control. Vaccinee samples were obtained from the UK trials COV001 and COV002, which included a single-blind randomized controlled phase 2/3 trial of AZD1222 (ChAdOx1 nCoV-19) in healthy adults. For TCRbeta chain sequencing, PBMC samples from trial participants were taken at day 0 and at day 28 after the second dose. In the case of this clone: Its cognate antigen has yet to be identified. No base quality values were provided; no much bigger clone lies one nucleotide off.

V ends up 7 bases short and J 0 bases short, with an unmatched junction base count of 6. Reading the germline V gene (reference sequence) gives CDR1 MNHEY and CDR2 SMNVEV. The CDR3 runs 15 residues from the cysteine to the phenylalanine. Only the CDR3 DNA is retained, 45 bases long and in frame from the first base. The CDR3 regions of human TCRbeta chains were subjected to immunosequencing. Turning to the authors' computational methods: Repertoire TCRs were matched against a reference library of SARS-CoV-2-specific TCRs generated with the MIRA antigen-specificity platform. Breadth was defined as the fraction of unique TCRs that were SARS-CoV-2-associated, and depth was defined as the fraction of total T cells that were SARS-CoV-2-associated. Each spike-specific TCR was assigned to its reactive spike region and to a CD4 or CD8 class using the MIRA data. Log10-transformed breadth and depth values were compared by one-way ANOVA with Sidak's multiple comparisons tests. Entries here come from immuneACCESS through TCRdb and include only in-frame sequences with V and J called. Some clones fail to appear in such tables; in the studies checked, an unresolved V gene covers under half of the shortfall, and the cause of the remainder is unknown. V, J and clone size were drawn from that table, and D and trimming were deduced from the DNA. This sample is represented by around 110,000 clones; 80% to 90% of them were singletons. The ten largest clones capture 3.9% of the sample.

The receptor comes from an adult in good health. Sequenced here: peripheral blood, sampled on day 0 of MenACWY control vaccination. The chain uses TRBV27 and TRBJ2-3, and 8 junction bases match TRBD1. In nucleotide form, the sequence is TGTGCCAGCACCCAGGGACAGGAGAGCACAGATACGCAGTATTTT. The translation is CASTQGQESTDTQYF.